The clone carrying this TCR beta chain was found a few times. CDR1 is SGHRS and CDR2 is YFSETQ in the germline V gene. V lost 4 bases, J lost 8 bases, and 7 bases stayed unmatched. The CDR3 loop spans 14 amino acids. One entry per CDR3 protein, called by TCRdb with MiXCR from the RT-PCR reads. This sample has some 570,000 distinct CDR3 sequences; approximately 10% occur once, and the top ten carry approximately 9.9%. The sample comes from a study of response to subunit inactivated influenza vaccine. This sample also belongs to another study, concerning T cells expressing NK-cell markers. This second study notes: Production of TCR beta cDNA relied on 5'RACE template switching with UMIs.

The material sequenced was PBMCs from blood, taken on the day of vaccination. The rearrangement uses TRBV5-1 and TRBJ1-2, with TRBD1 matching 11 bases. The sequence was collected from a man aged 45-65 years who received an inactivated influenza vaccine. The CDR3 DNA is TGCGCCAGCAGCCCGGACAGGGGGCGCTTAGGCTACACCTTC. Its protein product is CASSPDRGRLGYTF.